Below, 26 T cell receptor beta chains from the same sample are listed, as sequenced in a study of shared clonotypes between healthy human individuals (TCRdb year 2020). The library was prepared using the immunoSEQ multiplex PCR assay. Entries here come from immuneACCESS through TCRdb and include only in-frame sequences with V and J called. Some clones fail to appear in such tables; in the studies checked, an unresolved V gene covers under half of the shortfall, and the cause of the remainder is unknown. This sample has around 1.1 million clones in its table, and 70% to 80% of those were observed once. Of the sample, about 0.89% falls within the top ten clones. The specimen sequenced was memory CD4+ T cells from PBMCs. What the cell subset or site label conveys for this sample: CD45RA-negative fraction. The source of these receptors is a man aged 18 to 35 in good health. Some clones in this sample may be carry-over from other donors' samples.

Worth noting for this clone: One junction end disagrees with the germline gene, perhaps due to a read error. This rearrangement joins TRBV6-5 to TRBJ1-1; 8 positions match TRBD1. Germline lookup yields CDR1 MNHEY and CDR2 SVGAGI. The CDR3 loop spans 14 amino acids. Written as DNA, the CDR3 is TGTGCCAGCAGCTACTACGACAGGGGAAATGAAGCTTTCTTT. Protein product: CASSYYDRGNEAFF.

CDR3 sequence (DNA): TGTGCCAGCACCCCGTACGGGACTAGCGGGAGAGGAATGCAGACCCAGTACTTC. Protein product: CASTPYGTSGRGMQTQYF. The chain couples TRBV7-6 to TRBJ2-5; the match to TRBD2 covers 14 bases. The germline CDR1 and CDR2 sequences are SGHVS and FNYEAQ. The CDR3 sequence is 18 residues long. V gave up 7 bases and J gave up 6 bases; unmatched junction bases: 16.

CDR3 sequence (DNA): TGCGCCAGCAGCTTGGGGAACAACCTACAGGGATATGTTAAGGAAAAACTGTTTTTT. The encoded protein is CASSLGNNLQGYVKEKLFF. This rearrangement joins TRBV5-1 to TRBJ1-4; D perhaps matches TRBD1 (6 bases). Germline-derived CDR1 and CDR2 are SGHRS and YFSETQ. Trimming left V 0 bases short and J 8 bases short, with 26 bases between. The CDR3 totals 19 residues.

The V and J genes are TRBV5-1 and TRBJ2-3; 11 bases align to TRBD2. Looked up from germline, CDR1 is SGHRS and CDR2 is YFSETQ. The length of the CDR3 is 15 residues. The ends lost 2 bases at V and 5 bases at J; junction bases unmatched: 4. CDR3 nucleotides: TGCGCCAGCAGCTTTGCAGGACTAGCGGGAGATACGCAGTATTTT. Its translation: CASSFAGLAGDTQYF. Using reference TRBV5-1 and TRBJ2-3 for the parts outside the CDR3, the full variable domain is KAGVTQTPRYLIKTRGQQVTLSCSPISGHRSVSWYQQTPGQGLQFLFEYFSETQRNKGNFPGRFSGRQFSNSRSEMNVSTLELGDSALYLCASSFAGLAGDTQYFGPGTRLTVL.

V is TRBV14 and J is TRBJ2-1, with TRBD2 matching 13 bases. V was pared by 5 bases and J by 10 bases, with 8 bases of the junction left unmatched. In germline, CDR1 is SGHDN, CDR2 FVKESK. The CDR3 totals 15 residues. The CDR3 sequence: CASSELAGGRREQFF. The CDR3, as DNA: TGTGCCAGCAGCGAACTAGCGGGAGGGAGGCGGGAGCAGTTCTTC.

CDR3 protein: CASSLRGGGGSPLHF. CDR3 DNA sequence: TGTGCCAGCAGCTTGAGAGGGGGCGGTGGCTCACCCCTCCACTTT. The V call is TRBV5-6, the J call TRBJ1-6; 7 nucleotides agree with TRBD1. The CDR3 runs to 15 residues. CDR1 is SGHDT and CDR2 is YYEEEE in the germline V gene. The trim removed 1 base at V and 10 bases at J, leaving 8 bases unmatched.

This clone was recorded only once. The CDR3 nucleotides read TGCACCGGGAGTATTGGCAATGAGCAGTTCTTC. It encodes CTGSIGNEQFF. This chain uses TRBV20-1 with TRBJ2-7; the D gene is possibly TRBD2 (6 bases). TRBJ2-1 explains the end of the DNA better; the J call may be wrong. The germline V gene has CDR1 DFQATT and CDR2 SNEGSKA (reference sequence). CDR3 length equals 11 residues.

This clone came up once. This chain links TRBV6-1 with TRBJ1-2; unclear D gene. V lost 1 base and J lost 2, with 11 bases in between. The CDR3 contains 15 residues. Looked up from germline, CDR1 is MNHNS and CDR2 is SASEGT. The CDR3 protein is CASSEESGGNYGYTF. The CDR3 DNA sequence: TGTGCCAGCAGTGAAGAATCAGGAGGGAACTATGGCTACACCTTC.

J is TRBJ1-1 and V is TRBV29-1; D is unclear. Germline CDR1 SQVTM, CDR2 ANQGSEA. This CDR3 is 13 amino acids long. Between the trimmed V and J ends, which lost 6 bases and 1 base, there was a span of 12 bases. The CDR3 protein is CSVAQDPNTEAFF. The CDR3 coding sequence is TGCAGCGTCGCACAAGACCCGAACACTGAAGCTTTCTTT.

DNA of the CDR3: TGTGCCAGCAGCTTAGTTCGGGTAGGCTACGAGCAGTACTTC. It codes for CASSLVRVGYEQYF. The chain joins TRBV11-2 to TRBJ2-7; D is ambiguous. The germline gives CDR1 SGHAT, CDR2 FQNNGV. The V end was cut by 1 base, the J end by 3 bases, with 10 bases between. This CDR3 contains 14 residues.

The V and J genes are TRBV27 and TRBJ2-7; TRBD2 matches 9 bases. J was trimmed by 2 bases and V by 4 bases; bases with no gene match: 3. The CDR3 is made up of 14 amino acids. Germline CDR1 is MNHEY and CDR2 is SMNVEV (reference sequence). DNA of the CDR3: TGTGCCAGCAGTTCTAAGCGGGAGGCCTACGAGCAGTACTTC. This translates into CASSSKREAYEQYF.

The rearrangement joins TRBV7-2 to TRBJ2-1; TRBD2 matches at 10 bases. From germline, CDR1 is SGHTA and CDR2 FQGNSA. CDR3 length: 15 residues. V trimming: 1 base; J trimming: 9 bases; junction bases outside the gene matches: 6. The CDR3 sequence: CASSLVGTSVTEQFF. DNA of the CDR3: TGTGCCAGCAGCTTAGTCGGGACTAGCGTCACTGAGCAGTTCTTC.

This clone occurred a few times. V is TRBV7-9 and J is TRBJ2-4; the D gene is possibly TRBD2 (5 bases). CDR1 SEHNR and CDR2 FQNEAQ come from the germline V gene (reference sequence). The germline V and J ends were trimmed by 2 bases and 9 bases, with 14 bases remaining between them. This CDR3 contains 14 residues. CDR3 residues: CASSLSQAVGIQYF. The CDR3 DNA sequence: TGTGCCAGCAGCTTATCCCAAGCGGTAGGCATTCAGTACTTC.

The V gene is TRBV10-3, the J gene TRBJ2-3; no reliable D call. Germline V gives CDR1 ENHRY, CDR2 SYGVKD. This CDR3 is built from 15 residues. Between the trimmed V and J ends, which lost 1 base and 0 bases, there was a span of 8 bases. The CDR3 protein is CAISELHLSTDTQYF. The CDR3 DNA reads TGTGCCATCAGTGAGTTGCACCTTAGCACAGATACGCAGTATTTT.

The J gene is TRBJ1-2, the V gene TRBV27; D is undetermined. The germline gives CDR1 MNHEY, CDR2 SMNVEV (reference sequence). The CDR3 covers 14 residues. Trimming removed 5 bases from V and 4 bases from J, with 14 bases in between. CDR3 amino acids: CASSPMGGIYGYTF. The CDR3 DNA sequence: TGTGCCAGCAGTCCCATGGGCGGAATCTATGGCTACACCTTC.

The table lists this clone with a few counts. The chain couples TRBV10-3 to TRBJ1-1; D perhaps matches TRBD1 (6 bases). CDR3 size: 16 residues. CDR1 ENHRY and CDR2 SYGVKD come from the germline V gene. Trimming removed 0 bases at V and 7 bases at J, with 18 bases between. The CDR3 is CAISESPRTADNEAFF. CDR3 DNA sequence: TGTGCCATCAGTGAGTCCCCACGGACAGCGGATAATGAAGCTTTCTTT.

This chain links TRBV18 with TRBJ2-7, with D perhaps given as TRBD1 or TRBD2 (6 bases each). The CDR3 sequence is 15 residues long. The germline V and J ends were trimmed by 6 bases and 6 bases, with 21 bases remaining between them. Germline loops: CDR1 KGHSH, CDR2 LQKENI. This chain's CDR3 is CASSRGDTLASEQYF. CDR3 bases: TGTGCCAGCTCTCGCGGGGACACATTGGCGTCCGAGCAGTACTTC.

The chain uses TRBV11-2 and TRBJ1-2; D ambiguous. V shed 1 base and J shed 2 bases, with 8 bases lying between them. The germline CDR1 and CDR2 sequences are SGHAT and FQNNGV. The CDR3 is 14 amino acids. The CDR3, as DNA: TGTGCCAGCAGCTTAGTCGGACCAAACTATGGCTACACCTTC. Its protein product is CASSLVGPNYGYTF. Together with reference TRBV11-2 and TRBJ1-2, the CDR3 gives the full variable domain: EAGVAQSPRYKIIEKRQSVAFWCNPISGHATLYWYQQILGQGPKLLIQFQNNGVVDDSQLPKDRFSAERLKGVDSTLKIQPAKLEDSAVYLCASSLVGPNYGYTFGSGTRLTVV.

This clone has only a few counts. Other DNA variants within this sample encode the same CDR3. This chain connects TRBV28 to TRBJ1-1; no reliable D call. The V end was cut by 5 bases, the J end by 1 base, with 8 bases between. The CDR3 is 13 amino acids. The germline CDR1 and CDR2 sequences are MDHEN and SYDVKM. CDR3 nucleotide sequence: TGTGCCAGCAGTCTAAGCGGGAACACTGAAGCTTTCTTT. Encoded protein: CASSLSGNTEAFF.

Regarding this clone: This specimen includes other DNA sequences encoding the same CDR3. The CDR3 region has the DNA TGTGCCATCAGTGAGTCGACTGGGAGGACTGAAGCTTTCTTT. Its translation: CAISESTGRTEAFF. The V and J genes are TRBV10-3 and TRBJ1-1, with D uncertain. V gave up 0 bases and J gave up 5 bases, with 10 bases separating them. CDR3 length equals 14 residues. Germline lookup yields CDR1 ENHRY and CDR2 SYGVKD.

This chain uses TRBV25-1 with TRBJ1-4; TRBD1 is a possible D gene (5 bases). The ends were cut back, 3 bases at V and 8 bases at J, with 13 bases in the middle. The CDR3 is made up of 14 amino acids. The V gene's germline CDR1 is MGHDK and CDR2 SYGVNS. CDR3 residues: CASSDGAGGEKLFF. In nucleotides, the CDR3 is TGTGCCAGCAGTGACGGGGCCGGTGGGGAAAAACTGTTTTTT.

The chain uses TRBV5-6 and TRBJ2-5; no clear D. The ends were cut back, 6 bases at V and 4 bases at J, with 13 bases in the middle. CDR1 SGHDT and CDR2 YYEEEE come from the germline V gene. This CDR3 spans 13 amino acids. The CDR3 is CASTRSERETQYF. CDR3 nucleotides: TGTGCCAGCACCCGCTCTGAGCGAGAGACCCAGTACTTC.

On this clone: One end of the junction is discordant with germline, which a read error may explain. The same CDR3 arises from other DNA sequences in this sample as well. The chain couples TRBV5-1 to TRBJ1-4; no clear D gene. Germline V gene lookup returns CDR1 SGHRS and CDR2 YFSETQ. There are 12 residues in the CDR3. The CDR3 sequence: CASSLDNEKLFF. The CDR3 nucleotides are TGCGCCAGCAGCTTGGATAATGAAAAGCTGTTTTTT.

This chain joins TRBV30 and TRBJ1-6; D uncertain. Germline assignment: CDR1 GTSNPN and CDR2 SVGIG (reference sequence). The CDR3 has 16 residues. The V end was cut by 1 base, the J end by 6 bases, with 16 bases between. The CDR3 reads CAWSEPNAGRNSPLHF. The CDR3 DNA is TGTGCCTGGAGTGAACCTAACGCAGGACGTAATTCACCCCTCCACTTT. The full variable domain, its missing parts supplied by reference TRBV30 and TRBJ1-6, is SQTIHQWPATLVQPVGSPLSLECTVEGTSNPNLYWYRQAAGRGLQLLFYSVGIGQISSEVPQNLSASRPQDRQFILSSKKLLLSDSGFYLCAWSEPNAGRNSPLHFGNGTRLTVT.

The genes are TRBV12-1 and TRBJ1-2. TRBV12-1 counts as a pseudogene. This CDR3 region has 15 residues. In DNA form, the CDR3 reads TGTGCCAGCAGCCAACGAGGGAGGCAGGGCTATGGCTACACCTTC. It encodes CASSQRGRQGYGYTF.

To note about this clone: At one end, the junction sequence differs from germline, possibly due to a read error. The CDR3 coding sequence is TGTGCCAGCGTCGGCGCCTTGAGCAATAAGCCCCAGCATTTT. Translation gives CASVGALSNKPQHF. The rearrangement uses TRBV6-6 and TRBJ1-5; unclear D gene. The CDR3 is made up of 14 amino acids. The germline V gene encodes CDR1 MNHNY and CDR2 SVGAGI (reference sequence).